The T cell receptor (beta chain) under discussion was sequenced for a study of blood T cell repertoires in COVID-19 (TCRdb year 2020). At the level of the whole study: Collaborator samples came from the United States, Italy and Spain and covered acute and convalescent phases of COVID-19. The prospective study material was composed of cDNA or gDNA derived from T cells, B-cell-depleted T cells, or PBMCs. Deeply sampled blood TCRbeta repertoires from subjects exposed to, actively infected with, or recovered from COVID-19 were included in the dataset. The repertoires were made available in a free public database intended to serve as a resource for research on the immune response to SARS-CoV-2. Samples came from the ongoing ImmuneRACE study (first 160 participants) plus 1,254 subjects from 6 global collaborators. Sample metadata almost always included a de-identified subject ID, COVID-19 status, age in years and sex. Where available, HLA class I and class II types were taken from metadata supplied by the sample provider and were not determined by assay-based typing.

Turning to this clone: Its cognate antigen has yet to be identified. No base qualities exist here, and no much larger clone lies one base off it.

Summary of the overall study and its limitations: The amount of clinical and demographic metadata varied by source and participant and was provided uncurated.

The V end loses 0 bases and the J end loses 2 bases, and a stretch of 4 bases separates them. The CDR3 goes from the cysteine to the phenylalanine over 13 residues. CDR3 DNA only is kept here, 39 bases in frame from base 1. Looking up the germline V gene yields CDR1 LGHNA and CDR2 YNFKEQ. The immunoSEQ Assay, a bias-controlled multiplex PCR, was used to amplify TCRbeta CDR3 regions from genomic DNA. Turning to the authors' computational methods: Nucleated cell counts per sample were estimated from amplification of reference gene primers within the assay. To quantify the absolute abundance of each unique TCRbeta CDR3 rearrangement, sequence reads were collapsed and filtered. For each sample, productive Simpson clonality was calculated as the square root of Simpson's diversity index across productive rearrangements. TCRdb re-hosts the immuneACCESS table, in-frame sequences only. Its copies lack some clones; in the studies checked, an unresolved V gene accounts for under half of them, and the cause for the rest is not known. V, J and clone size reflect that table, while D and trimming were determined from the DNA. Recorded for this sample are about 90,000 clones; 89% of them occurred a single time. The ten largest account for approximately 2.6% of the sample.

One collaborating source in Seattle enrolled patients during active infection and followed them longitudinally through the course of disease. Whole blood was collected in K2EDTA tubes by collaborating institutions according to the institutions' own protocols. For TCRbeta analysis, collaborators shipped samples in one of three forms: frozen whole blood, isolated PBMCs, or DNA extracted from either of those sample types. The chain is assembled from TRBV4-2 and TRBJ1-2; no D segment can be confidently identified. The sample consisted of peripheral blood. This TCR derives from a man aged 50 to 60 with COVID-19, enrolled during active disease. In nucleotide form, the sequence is TGTGCCAGCAGCCAAGATCAGAACTATGGCTACACCTTC. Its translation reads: CASSQDQNYGYTF.